The entry below describes one T cell receptor (beta chain). This clonotype showed up many times. Which antigen it targets is not known. No base-level quality is on record; no much larger clone is a single base apart. The entry originates in a study of CD8+CD57+ T cells in acquired aplastic anemia (dated by TCRdb to 2016 to 2018). With regard to the full study: DNA extracted from sorted CD4+ and CD8+ cells had a mean of approximately 3 ug, with a range of roughly 0.18 to 27.4 ug. Mean read counts for healthy donor samples were roughly 10 million for CD4+ cells and roughly 12 million for CD8+ cells.

In the study, sorted CD4+ and CD8+ blood T cells from patients with severe aplastic anemia and from healthy subjects underwent deep sequencing of TCR repertoires. Ficoll-Paque density gradient centrifugation was used to isolate peripheral blood mononuclear cells. CD4+ and CD8+ T cells were sorted by FACS or magnetic beads before DNA extraction. What the study reported, not specific to this receptor: Nearly 30 CD8+ CDR3 sequences were found in both patients and controls but appeared to be highly expressed in patients and within the immunodominant clones of the patients. Between patients and healthy controls, no significant difference in CD8+ Simpson's diversity was found (P=0.060).

Profiling of TCR beta VDJ combinations and CDR3 sequences used genomic DNA as the template. An Illumina HiSeq 2000 was the platform used for TCR repertoire sequencing. The original pipeline was this. Repertoire assessment relied on Simpson's diversity index, CDR3 size and DJ length profiles, and TRBV/TRBJ rearrangement plots. Whichever DNA sequence was most abundant in the deep sequencing data was defined as the immunodominant clone. CDR3 amino acid sequences were checked for sharing across subjects and were also compared against the VDJdb database and published repertoires. TCRdb reanalyzed the raw reads on its own, using fastp at Q25 for trimming and MiXCR for clone calling, and kept in-frame beta chains. Duplicate CDR3 protein sequences are folded into a single record with the most common DNA and genes. It is TCRdb's table, rather than the study itself, that gives the V and J calls and clone size. Recorded for this sample are some 190,000 distinct CDR3 sequences; approximately 49% of them occurred a single time. The ten biggest clones cover about a sixth of the sample.

The source material was sorted CD4+, CD8+, or CD8+CD57+ T cells (not recorded which) from PBMCs. This receptor was obtained from a human donor in good health, serving as a control.

The CDR3 loop reads CASSLEQDGSEKLFF. The bases are TGTGCCAGCAGTTTAGAACAGGACGGGTCTGAAAAACTGTTTTTT. Recombination joined TRBV12-3 or TRBV12-4 with TRBJ1-4; possibly the D gene is TRBD1, per 5 matching bases. At the junction V is shortened by 1 base and J by 7 bases, with 13 bases in between. The CDR3 has 15 amino acids, counting the end cysteine and phenylalanine. The sequence is cut down to CDR3 DNA, 45 bases in frame from base 1.